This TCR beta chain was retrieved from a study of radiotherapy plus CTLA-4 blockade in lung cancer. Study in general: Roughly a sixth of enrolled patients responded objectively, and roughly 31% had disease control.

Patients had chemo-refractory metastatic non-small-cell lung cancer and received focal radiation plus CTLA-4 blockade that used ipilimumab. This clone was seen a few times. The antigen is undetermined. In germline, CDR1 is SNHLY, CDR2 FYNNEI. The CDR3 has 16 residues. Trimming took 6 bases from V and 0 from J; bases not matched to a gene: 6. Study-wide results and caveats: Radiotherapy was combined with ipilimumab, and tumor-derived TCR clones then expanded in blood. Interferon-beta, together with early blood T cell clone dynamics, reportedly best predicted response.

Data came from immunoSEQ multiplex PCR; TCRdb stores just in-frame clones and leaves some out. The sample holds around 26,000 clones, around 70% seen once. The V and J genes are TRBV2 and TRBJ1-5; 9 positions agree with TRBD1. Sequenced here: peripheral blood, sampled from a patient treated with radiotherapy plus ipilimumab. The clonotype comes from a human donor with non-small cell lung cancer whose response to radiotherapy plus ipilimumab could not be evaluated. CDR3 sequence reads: CASRGDREFSNQPQHF. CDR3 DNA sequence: TGTGCCAGCAGGGGGGACAGGGAGTTTAGCAATCAGCCCCAGCATTTT.